The clone carrying this T cell receptor beta chain was observed a single time. Its antigen is not known. The CDR3 runs to 11 residues. V was pared by 1 base and J by 6 bases, with 2 bases between. The germline V gene has CDR1 SGHAT and CDR2 FQNNGV. This sample is drawn from a study of beta chain features in type 1 diabetes. Study observations and caveats: PCR might preferentially amplify shorter templates, equally in patients and controls. In every one of the four CD4+ subsets, TCRB CDR3s were moderately but significantly shorter in Type 1 diabetes patients.

Reverse transcribing all isolated RNA meant expressed TCRB transcripts were sequenced. About 3.57 million reads, on average, came from each naive, central memory and regulatory T cell sample. Profiling relied on immunoSEQ multiplex PCR, and the TCRdb table lists in-frame clones only, not all of them. The sample contains 250,000 or so clones, more than 11% of which appear only once. This sequence was found in a man aged 25 to 40 with type 1 diabetes. V and J are TRBV11-2 and TRBJ2-3; no firm D call. The sample consisted of naive CD4+ T cells from blood. The CDR3 spells CASSLADTQYF. The CDR3 nucleotides read TGTGCCAGCAGCTTAGCTGATACGCAGTATTTT.